This T cell receptor beta chain was found in a study of blood T cell repertoires in COVID-19. Study background: The study drew acute and convalescent COVID-19 samples from the United States, Italy and Spain. The cDNA or gDNA used as material had been derived from T cells, B-cell-depleted T cells, or PBMCs.

In germline, CDR1 is GTSNPN, CDR2 SVGIG (reference sequence). After removal of 4 bases from V and 0 bases from J, the junction contained 3 bases not matched to a gene. The length of the CDR3 is 14 residues. Study processing details: Amplified reference gene primers provided the basis for estimating nucleated cell counts. Data came from immunoSEQ multiplex PCR; TCRdb stores just in-frame clones and leaves some out. Clonal size and the V and J genes are those of that table, whereas D and trimming came from the DNA. Among roughly 80,000 clones listed, 88% were seen once. The clonotype originates from a man aged 50-59 years with active COVID-19. Material for sequencing was peripheral blood. The chain has TRBV30 and TRBJ2-3, with 8 bases aligning to TRBD2. CDR3 sequence (DNA): TGTGCCTGGAATATAGCGGGGAGCACAGATACGCAGTATTTT. Its protein product is CAWNIAGSTDTQYF.